Below, 20 T cell receptor beta chains from the same sample are listed, as sequenced in a study of glioma-infiltrating T cells after dendritic cell vaccination. Using immunoSEQ multiplex PCR, the repertoire was profiled, and TCRdb retains in-frame clones only, with some absent. In the table there are some 70,000 clones, 80% to 85% of which are singletons. The material was blood, obtained before dendritic cell vaccination. The source is a human donor with glioblastoma.

The chain carries TRBV4-2 and TRBJ2-7, with TRBD1 identical over 7 bases. V lost 1 base to trimming and J lost 1 base; unmatched junction nucleotides: 4. This CDR3 comprises 15 residues. The germline V gene encodes CDR1 LGHNA and CDR2 YNFKEQ. CDR3 bases: TGTGCCAGCAGCCAAGGGACAGGCACTTCCTACGAGCAGTACTTC. Amino acid sequence: CASSQGTGTSYEQYF.

The chain carries TRBV2 and TRBJ1-1, with D perhaps TRBD1 (6 bases). V lost 7 bases and J lost 4, with 13 bases in between. Per germline, CDR1 SNHLY and CDR2 FYNNEI. CDR3 length equals 13 residues. CDR3 sequence: CASKRGQLTEAFF. The CDR3 region has the DNA TGTGCCAGCAAGAGAGGACAGCTCACTGAAGCTTTCTTT.

This clone appeared a few times. The rearrangement uses TRBV5-4 and TRBJ2-7, with D perhaps TRBD2 (6 bases). CDR3 length: 15 amino acids. CDR1 is SGHNT, CDR2 YYREEE, per germline (reference sequence). The ends were cut back, 0 bases at V and 2 bases at J, with 12 bases in the middle. The chain's CDR3 is CASSLGGESAYEQYF. The DNA of the CDR3 is TGTGCCAGCAGCTTGGGGGGGGAGTCCGCCTACGAGCAGTACTTC.

This chain joins TRBV4-1 and TRBJ2-7, with D possibly TRBD1 on 6 matching bases. The germline gives CDR1 MGHRA, CDR2 YSYEKL. Trimming took 0 bases from V and 2 from J, leaving 14 bases between them. CDR3 length equals 16 residues. CDR3 coding DNA: TGCGCCAGCAGCCAAGAAAGTAGGACAGAAGCCTACGAGCAGTACTTC. Encoded protein: CASSQESRTEAYEQYF.

The gene calls are TRBV5-1 and TRBJ2-3, with 13 bases identical to TRBD2. Germline assignment: CDR1 SGHRS and CDR2 YFSETQ. V lost 4 bases and J lost 3; bases outside the gene matches: 8. The CDR3 runs 17 residues. The CDR3, as DNA: TGCGCCAGCAGCGGGGGCCAGACTAGCGGGGGGACAGATACGCAGTATTTT. Amino acids: CASSGGQTSGGTDTQYF.

The chain employs TRBV19 and TRBJ2-3; D is possibly TRBD2 (6 bases). This CDR3 comprises 17 residues. CDR1 is LNHDA, CDR2 SQIVND, per germline (reference sequence). V dropped 1 base and J dropped 0 bases, with 14 bases sitting between them. The CDR3, as DNA: TGTGCCAGTAGTATAGCCCTCGGCGGGGAGAGCACAGATACGCAGTATTTT. Protein sequence: CASSIALGGESTDTQYF.

The gene calls are TRBV6-1 and TRBJ1-1; D unresolved. The CDR3 contains 12 residues. V was cut by 3 bases and J by 3 bases, with 5 bases left in between. The germline gives CDR1 MNHNS, CDR2 SASEGT. The CDR3 loop is CASSDPDTEAFF. The CDR3 coding sequence is TGTGCCAGCAGTGATCCGGACACTGAAGCTTTCTTT.

The V gene is TRBV2, the J gene TRBJ2-7, with 8 bases lining up with TRBD2. The CDR3 totals 16 residues. J lost 2 bases, V lost 4 bases, and 10 bases had no gene match. Germline V gene data show CDR1 as SNHLY and CDR2 as FYNNEI. This CDR3 is CASSVPRTSQAYEQYF. CDR3 bases: TGTGCCAGCAGTGTGCCCCGGACTAGCCAAGCCTACGAGCAGTACTTC. Complete variable domain (other parts from reference TRBV2 and TRBJ2-7): EPEVTQTPSHQVTQMGQEVILRCVPISNHLYFYWYRQILGQKVEFLVSFYNNEISEKSEIFDDQFSVERPDGSNFTLKIRSTKLEDSAMYFCASSVPRTSQAYEQYFGPGTRLTVT.

The chain employs TRBV10-3 and TRBJ1-6, with TRBD1 identical over 7 bases. The CDR3 totals 15 residues. V lost 4 bases, J lost 11 bases, and 11 bases stayed unmatched. Germline V gene sequence: CDR1 ENHRY, CDR2 SYGVKD. The CDR3 DNA follows: TGTGCCATCAGTGCAATACGACAGGGAAGTCCACCCCTCCACTTT. Protein sequence: CAISAIRQGSPPLHF.

The rearrangement links TRBV7-9 to TRBJ1-5, with a possible D match to TRBD1 (5 bases). Germline V gene sequence: CDR1 SEHNR, CDR2 FQNEAQ (reference sequence). V was pared by 5 bases and J by 11 bases, with 13 bases between. This CDR3 is built from 12 residues. The CDR3: CASSVNPGAQHF. The CDR3 nucleotides are TGTGCCAGCAGCGTGAACCCGGGGGCCCAGCATTTT.

V gene TRBV6-6 combines with J gene TRBJ1-5; the match to TRBD1 covers 7 bases. This CDR3 has 15 residues. J gave up 2 bases and V 6 bases, and 7 bases lay outside the gene matches. CDR1 and CDR2 (germline): MNHNY, SVGAGI (reference sequence). The CDR3 loop is CASSNDRARNQPQHF. For the CDR3, the DNA is TGTGCCAGCAGCAATGACAGGGCGCGCAATCAGCCCCAGCATTTT.

The chain joins TRBV13 to TRBJ1-6; the match to TRBD1 covers 10 bases. V was clipped by 3 bases and J by 8 bases; unmatched bases: 1. Germline assignment: CDR1 PRHDT and CDR2 FYEKMQ (reference sequence). The CDR3 covers 14 residues. The CDR3 is CASSFGTGDSPLHF. CDR3 DNA sequence: TGTGCCAGCAGCTTCGGGACAGGGGATTCACCCCTCCACTTT.

The J gene is TRBJ1-2, the V gene TRBV18, with D hard to call. Germline CDR1 reads KGHSH; CDR2 reads LQKENI. This CDR3 is 13 amino acids long. Trimming pared 0 bases from V and 6 bases from J, leaving 8 bases between. The CDR3 reads CASSPPPGDGYTF. CDR3 in DNA: TGTGCCAGCTCACCACCACCCGGGGATGGCTACACCTTC.

This sequence joins TRBV16 and TRBJ1-1; 8 positions agree with TRBD1. The CDR3 sequence is 14 residues long. V was pared by 5 bases and J by 4 bases, with 6 bases of the junction left unmatched. CDR1 and CDR2 (germline): KGHSY, FQNENV. Written as DNA, the CDR3 is TGTGCCAGCAGCTACAGAACAGGGGGCACTGAAGCTTTCTTT. Translation: CASSYRTGGTEAFF.

This rearrangement joins TRBV18 to TRBJ2-7, with 11 positions matching TRBD2. The junction had 5 bases not matched to a gene; V was cut back by 6 bases and J by 1 base. This CDR3 contains 15 residues. Per germline, CDR1 KGHSH and CDR2 LQKENI. CDR3 in DNA: TGTGCCAGCTCCCCTACTAGCGGGGGTTCCTACGAGCAGTACTTC. Encoded protein: CASSPTSGGSYEQYF.

The rearrangement links TRBV18 to TRBJ2-5; 8 bases map to TRBD2. Germline CDR1 KGHSH, CDR2 LQKENI. The CDR3 covers 16 residues. Germline trimming cut 1 base from V and 2 bases from J; bases unmatched to any gene: 6. The CDR3 spells CASSPRLAGRQETQYF. CDR3 coding DNA: TGTGCCAGCTCACCACGTTTAGCGGGGCGGCAAGAGACCCAGTACTTC. The full variable domain, with the rest looked up from reference TRBV18 and TRBJ2-5, is NAGVMQNPRHLVRRRGQEARLRCSPMKGHSHVYWYRQLPEEGLKFMVYLQKENIIDESGMPKERFSAEFPKEGPSILRIQQVVRGDSAAYFCASSPRLAGRQETQYFGPGTRLLVL.

The chain's CDR3 is CASSYSEETQYF. In DNA, the CDR3 is TGTGCCAGCAGTTACTCCGAAGAGACCCAGTACTTC. V is TRBV6-6 and J is TRBJ2-5; no clear D gene. V was clipped by 0 bases and J by 3 bases, with 2 bases between them. Germline CDR1 reads MNHNY; CDR2 reads SVGAGI (reference sequence). The length of the CDR3 is 12 residues.

CDR3 sequence (DNA): TGCGCCAGCAGCTTTCAAGGACTAGCGGGGGTGGCAGATACGCAGTATTTT. Its protein product is CASSFQGLAGVADTQYF. The chain carries TRBV5-1 and TRBJ2-3; 13 bases are a match to TRBD2. The J segment lost 4 bases and the V segment lost 2 bases, leaving 7 bases of the junction unmatched. The germline gives CDR1 SGHRS, CDR2 YFSETQ. The CDR3 contains 17 residues.

The chain links TRBV11-3 to TRBJ1-1, with unresolved D. The CDR3 spans 13 residues. Trimming took 1 base from V and 1 from J, leaving 4 bases between them. Germline CDR1 reads SGHNT; CDR2 reads YENEEA. This CDR3 is CASSLVRNTEAFF. In DNA, the CDR3 is TGTGCCAGCAGCTTAGTTAGGAACACTGAAGCTTTCTTT.

The chain combines TRBV9 with TRBJ2-1; possibly TRBD1 for D (5 bases). V was cut by 6 bases and J by 9 bases, with 16 bases left in between. This CDR3 has 13 amino acids. CDR1 is SGDLS, CDR2 YYNGEE, per germline. As DNA, the CDR3 is TGTGCCAGCACCGAAGGCAGGGTTGGTGAGCAGTTCTTC. Its translation is CASTEGRVGEQFF.